This T cell receptor (beta chain) is from a study of T cell responses to AZD1222 COVID-19 vaccine (dated by TCRdb to the early 2020s). Describing the broader study: TCR sequencing was performed for 230 to 250 trial participants, of whom about 200 were given two doses of AZD1222 and around 25 were given two doses of MenACWY control vaccine. Trial participants were enrolled by age into subgroups of 18-55, 56-69 and 70-plus years, and approximately 150, 30 and 60 TCR-sequenced participants, respectively, were included in these subgroups. What the study reported, not specific to this receptor: Because no day 14 peak-response samples were available, the repertoires could be characterized only after the peak T cell response. The 56-69-year group was small, and its depth increase did not reach significance, likely because of low power. A significant rise in spike-specific TCR breadth and depth was observed after two AZD1222 doses relative to day 0 and relative to MenACWY recipients. Epitopes outside the regions mutated in the B.1.351 and B.1.1.7 variants were reportedly recognized by nearly half of the unique spike-specific TCRs. Most participants were white British and females outnumbered males, and the authors suggested that clonal diversity may have been underestimated. Conclusions about previously exposed vaccinees are limited because only six or seven AZD1222 recipients were SARS-CoV-2 seropositive at baseline. CD4 TCRs associated with the vaccine covered the entire spike protein, and the dominant responses were in regions 160-218 and 743-854.

V is clipped by 4 bases and J by 1 base, and the sequence between their germline boundaries is 13 bases long. Its CDR3 holds 15 amino acids, cysteine through phenylalanine. The entry retains the CDR3 DNA only, 45 bases that are in frame from base 1. CDR1 and CDR2 were assigned from the germline V gene (reference sequence) as SEHNR and FQNEAQ. The time point label, read with the paper, signifies: about 28 days (+/-7) after the second vaccine dose. AZD1222 recipients whose second dose came at about 4 weeks and those whose second dose came at about 12 weeks were combined into one group, since spike-specific TCR depth and breadth did not differ between the two schedules. Vaccinee samples came from UK trials COV001 and COV002, including a single-blind randomized controlled phase 2/3 trial of AZD1222 (ChAdOx1 nCoV-19) in healthy adults. For TCRbeta chain sequencing, PBMC samples were collected from trial participants at day 0 and at day 28 after the second dose.

With regard to this clone: Its antigen is unknown. Base qualities are not provided; no much larger clone lies one nucleotide away.

The CDR3 regions of human TCRbeta chains were analyzed by immunosequencing. In the authors' own workflow: Repertoire TCRs were checked for matches against a reference library of SARS-CoV-2-specific TCRs that had been generated using the MIRA antigen-specificity platform. Breadth was defined as the fraction of unique TCRs that were SARS-CoV-2-associated. Depth was defined as the fraction of total T cells that were SARS-CoV-2-associated. Using the MIRA data, every spike-specific TCR was mapped to the spike region that the TCR reacted to and assigned to either a CD4 or a CD8 class. Log10-transformed breadth and depth values were compared by one-way ANOVA with Sidak's multiple comparisons tests. The immuneACCESS repertoire file appears here via TCRdb, limited to in-frame rearrangements. These files lack a portion of the clones; in checked studies, under half of the deficit traces to unresolved V genes, and the cause of the others is not known. The V and J calls and the clone size are those of that table, but D and trimming were determined from the DNA. The sample yields under 150,000 clones; 85% to 90% were counted once. The ten largest make up about 1.5% of the sample.

The specimen was peripheral blood, collected 28 days after the second AZD1222 dose. The sequence links TRBV7-9 to TRBJ2-5, with the D segment possibly TRBD1 or TRBD2, each aligning over 5 bases. This clonotype was obtained from an adult who received the AZD1222 COVID-19 vaccine. The bases are TGTGCCAGCAGCTCCGGGGCAACGTTCCAAGAGACCCAGTACTTC. This gives the protein CASSSGATFQETQYF.